These T cell receptor beta chains were read from a single sample in a study of beta chain features in type 1 diabetes. Libraries were prepared by immunoSEQ multiplex PCR; TCRdb keeps only in-frame clonotypes and omits some of them. The sample consists of roughly 280,000 clones, around 25% of them appearing once. Sequencing was carried out using naive CD4+ T cells from blood. The receptors come from a woman in her thirties with type 1 diabetes. The CDR3 runs from the conserved cysteine through the conserved F or W. The order of the fields is clone size, V gene, J gene, D gene, CDR3 protein, CDR3 DNA. A D gene is named only where the DNA matches it firmly. Only part of the rows carry a size: once, few, many, or a class if the clone is expanded.

-	TRBV9	TRBJ2-1	TRBD1	CASSDQQGTSWNEQFF	TGTGCCAGCAGCGATCAACAGGGGACCTCGTGGAATGAGCAGTTCTTC
-	TRBV5-1	TRBJ2-5	TRBD1	CASSTGQGETQYF	TGCGCCAGCAGCACCGGACAGGGCGAGACCCAGTACTTC
few	TRBV5-1	TRBJ2-1	TRBD2	CASRDLAGVYEQFF	TGCGCCAGCAGGGACCTAGCGGGAGTTTATGAGCAGTTCTTC
-	TRBV5-1	TRBJ2-3	-	CASSLAVSGQDTQYF	TGCGCCAGCAGCTTGGCTGTTTCAGGGCAGGATACGCAGTATTTT
-	TRBV28	TRBJ2-5	TRBD1	CASSSPGQGLETQYF	TGTGCCAGCAGTTCCCCGGGACAGGGTTTGGAGACCCAGTACTTC
-	TRBV18	TRBJ1-1	-	CASSRNGGTEAFF	TGTGCCAGCTCACGTAACGGGGGCACTGAAGCTTTCTTT
-	TRBV5-1	TRBJ2-1	-	CASSLGAGRSSYNEQFF	TGCGCCAGCAGCTTGGGGGCGGGCCGGAGCTCCTACAATGAGCAGTTCTTC
-	TRBV4-1	TRBJ2-7	TRBD1	CASSPGQGPTYEQYF	TGCGCCAGCAGCCCAGGACAGGGGCCAACCTACGAGCAGTACTTC
few	TRBV5-1	TRBJ1-2	TRBD1	CASRDRDREVYGYTF	TGCGCCAGCAGGGATCGGGACAGGGAGGTCTATGGCTACACCTTC
-	TRBV29-1	TRBJ2-1	TRBD2	CSVARTSGGYNEQFF	TGCAGCGTTGCTAGGACTAGCGGGGGCTACAATGAGCAGTTCTTC
few	TRBV6-1	TRBJ1-2	-	CASSENGGYGYTF	TGTGCCAGCAGTGAAAACGGGGGCTATGGCTACACCTTC
-	TRBV9	TRBJ2-7	TRBD2	CASSEGLAGLYEQYF	TGTGCCAGCAGCGAGGGACTAGCGGGATTGTACGAGCAGTACTTC
-	TRBV7-3	TRBJ2-5	TRBD1	CASSPSGQGSETQYF	TGTGCCAGCAGCCCGTCGGGACAGGGTTCAGAGACCCAGTACTTC
-	TRBV7-9	TRBJ1-1	-	CASSETVNTEAFF	TGTGCCAGCAGCGAGACAGTGAACACTGAAGCTTTCTTT
-	TRBV6-5	TRBJ2-3	-	CASSYRESDTQYF	TGTGCCAGCAGTTACCGAGAGTCGGATACGCAGTATTTT
few	TRBV5-6	TRBJ2-3	-	CASSLTRRTDTQYF	TGTGCCAGCAGCCTCACCCGGAGGACAGATACGCAGTATTTT
-	TRBV9	TRBJ2-7	-	CASSAGDEQYF	TGTGCCAGCAGCGCCGGAGACGAGCAGTACTTC
-	TRBV9	TRBJ2-3	-	CASSVSSDLTDTQYF	TGTGCCAGCAGCGTATCTAGCGACCTCACAGATACGCAGTATTTT
few	TRBV7-9	TRBJ2-3	TRBD2	CASTRRLAGDPDTQYF	TGTGCCAGCACCCGCCGACTAGCGGGAGACCCCGATACGCAGTATTTT
-	TRBV7-2	TRBJ2-2	TRBD1	CASSSGGAWTGELFF	TGTGCCAGCAGCTCAGGGGGCGCTTGGACCGGGGAGCTGTTTTTT
-	TRBV30	TRBJ1-1	-	CAWSVGWGGRTEAFF	TGTGCCTGGAGTGTAGGGTGGGGGGGTCGGACTGAAGCTTTCTTT
-	TRBV15	TRBJ2-6	-	CATSRVAGVTGANVLTF	TGTGCCACCAGCAGAGTGGCAGGGGTGACTGGGGCCAACGTCCTGACTTTC
-	TRBV5-1	TRBJ2-3	TRBD1	CASSWGDRGTDTQYF	TGCGCCAGCAGCTGGGGGGACAGGGGCACAGATACGCAGTATTTT
-	TRBV29-1	TRBJ2-3	-	CSVFRREYGTDTQYF	TGCAGCGTCTTCCGGAGGGAGTACGGCACAGATACGCAGTATTTT
-	TRBV11-2	TRBJ2-3	-	CASSLEGATQYF	TGTGCCAGCAGCTTAGAGGGGGCTACGCAGTATTTT
-	TRBV19	TRBJ1-2	TRBD1	CASSLGFRDRGDYGYTF	TGTGCCAGTAGTTTAGGATTCCGGGACAGGGGAGACTATGGCTACACCTTC
-	TRBV2	TRBJ1-5	-	CASSGGPSNQPQHF	TGTGCCAGCAGTGGGGGGCCTAGCAATCAGCCCCAGCATTTT
-	TRBV2	TRBJ1-5	-	CASSDQGYQPQHF	TGTGCCAGCAGTGATCAGGGATACCAGCCCCAGCATTTT
once	TRBV18	TRBJ2-1	TRBD2	CASSGGTTQLRAQFF	TGTGCCAGCTCGGGGGGGACTACCCAACTTCGGGCGCAGTTCTTC
-	TRBV30	TRBJ1-2	TRBD1	CAWSVGFTGGYGYTF	TGTGCCTGGAGTGTAGGGTTCACAGGGGGCTATGGCTACACCTTC
few	TRBV30	TRBJ1-4	TRBD1	CALLTGSDEKLFF	TGTGCCTTACTGACAGGGAGCGATGAAAAACTGTTTTTT
-	TRBV19	TRBJ1-1	-	CATRQDRDTEAFF	TGTGCCACGAGACAGGATCGAGACACTGAAGCTTTCTTT